This entry concerns a single T cell receptor beta chain. This sample was taken from a study of blood T cells in healthy people across ages. At the level of the study: Template switching recovered approximately one barcoded beta molecule for every two T cells.

Germline CDR1 is MNHEY and CDR2 is SMNVEV (reference sequence). This CDR3 contains 13 residues. Trimming took 1 base from V and 12 from J, leaving 10 bases between them. Through a sample-barcoded 5' primer and a J-beta primer mix, a second PCR was run for roughly 6 to 12 cycles. Per sample, CDR3-containing paired-end reads numbered at least 3 million. MiXCR was run by TCRdb on the 5' RACE reads, yielding one entry per CDR3 protein. The sample records 1.5 million to 2 million distinct CDR3 sequences, about 49% being singletons. The receptor was derived from a woman between 40 and 55 years old in good health. The chain couples TRBV27 to TRBJ1-6; no definite D call. What was sequenced was blood. The CDR3 sequence is CASSLYSGGPLHF. In DNA form, the CDR3 reads TGTGCCAGCAGTTTATATTCCGGCGGACCCCTCCACTTT.